Listed here are 10 T cell receptor beta chains from one sample, sequenced in a study of spatial heterogeneity in lung cancer. Time point specified: sample taken at primary tumor resection. TCRdb re-called the 5' RACE reads with MiXCR, one entry per CDR3 protein. The sample holds 35,000 to 55,000 distinct CDR3 sequences, roughly 13% seen once. The specimen comprised PBMCs, sampled at surgery. The receptors stem from a male donor with early-stage non-small cell lung cancer.

The rearrangement uses TRBV2 and TRBJ1-4; D possibly corresponds to TRBD1 (5 bases). V lost 9 bases, J lost 5 bases, and 10 bases lay in between. There are 12 residues in the CDR3. Germline V gene lookup returns CDR1 SNHLY and CDR2 FYNNEI. In DNA, the CDR3 is TGTGCCAGTTCGACAGAAAATGAAAAACTGTTTTTT. This codes for CASSTENEKLFF.

This clonotype was seen a few times. The gene calls are TRBV25-1 and TRBJ2-7; no firm D call. The CDR3 runs to 12 residues. The germline V and J ends were trimmed by 2 bases and 3 bases, with 5 bases remaining between them. Germline-derived CDR1 and CDR2 are MGHDK and SYGVNS. CDR3 amino acids: CASSEVSYEQYF. The CDR3 region has the DNA TGTGCCAGCAGTGAAGTCAGCTACGAGCAGTACTTC.

This clonotype was counted at least ten times. CDR3 region: CSVPPQFF. The CDR3 nucleotides read TGCAGTGTGCCCCCCCAGTTCTTC. The genes are TRBV20-1 and TRBJ2-1; D ambiguous. CDR3 length equals 8 residues. V was pared by 7 bases and J by 13 bases, with 8 bases between. Germline assignment: CDR1 DFQATT and CDR2 SNEGSKA (reference sequence).

This rearrangement joins TRBV4-1 to TRBJ2-2; no clear D gene. Per germline, CDR1 MGHRA and CDR2 YSYEKL. The CDR3 loop spans 15 amino acids. Trimming pared 4 bases from V and 1 base from J, leaving 10 bases between. The CDR3 DNA reads as TGCGCCAGCAGCCCCCTTGACGGGAACACCGGGGAGCTGTTTTTT. Amino acid sequence: CASSPLDGNTGELFF.

This clonotype was picked up a small number of times. V gene TRBV6-2 or TRBV6-3 combines with J gene TRBJ2-7, with 10 bases matching TRBD2. V was clipped by 2 bases and J by 0 bases; unmatched bases: 16. Germline V gene lookup returns CDR1 MNHEY and CDR2 SVGEGT. The CDR3 consists of 20 residues. The CDR3 loop reads CASSYNRQSTSGVTSYEQYF. The CDR3 DNA reads TGTGCCAGCAGTTACAATCGGCAGTCCACTAGCGGGGTTACCTCCTACGAGCAGTACTTC.

This clonotype has just a few counts. CDR3 protein: CASRRTSGTVSYEQYF. Written as DNA, the CDR3 is TGTGCCAGCAGGCGGACTAGCGGGACGGTTTCCTACGAGCAGTACTTC. The genes are TRBV6-2 or TRBV6-3 and TRBJ2-7, with 12 bases that match TRBD2. The germline CDR1 and CDR2 sequences are MNHEY and SVGEGT. Germline trimming cut 6 bases from V and 1 base from J; bases unmatched to any gene: 7. The CDR3 is 16 amino acids.

The chain links TRBV7-2 to TRBJ1-1, with D hard to call. The CDR3 contains 13 residues. Germline CDR1 reads SGHTA; CDR2 reads FQGNSA. V was shortened by 1 base and J by 10 bases, with 13 bases between the two germline ends. CDR3 protein: CASSLEQAAPAFF. DNA for the CDR3: TGTGCCAGCAGCTTAGAGCAGGCCGCCCCAGCTTTCTTT.

There are a few counts of this clonotype. The chain recombines TRBV9 with TRBJ1-1; D ambiguous. Per the germline V gene, CDR1 is SGDLS and CDR2 is YYNGEE. The length of the CDR3 is 14 residues. V was cut by 0 bases and J by 3 bases, with 9 bases left in between. The CDR3 DNA follows: TGTGCCAGCAGCGTAGTAGACATAGACACTGAAGCTTTCTTT. Encoded protein: CASSVVDIDTEAFF.

This clonotype has a count of ten or more. The V and J genes are TRBV7-9 and TRBJ2-7, with a tentative D call TRBD1 (6 bases). There are 14 residues in the CDR3. Germline CDR1 reads SEHNR; CDR2 reads FQNEAQ (reference sequence). V lost 0 bases and J 3 bases, leaving 9 bases between the germline ends. This chain's CDR3 is CASSLAGTLYEQYF. In nucleotides, the CDR3 is TGTGCCAGCAGCTTAGCTGGGACACTCTACGAGCAGTACTTC.

The gene calls are TRBV20-1 and TRBJ1-2; D gene ambiguous. The CDR3 runs to 11 residues. V was cut by 6 bases and J by 7 bases, with 12 bases left in between. Germline loops: CDR1 DFQATT, CDR2 SNEGSKA (reference sequence). This CDR3 reads CSALHGAGYTF. The CDR3, as DNA: TGCAGTGCCCTCCATGGCGCTGGCTACACCTTC.